The present T cell receptor beta chain was sequenced within a study of blood T cell repertoires in COVID-19. Study information: T cells, B-cell-depleted T cells, or PBMCs provided the cDNA or gDNA that served as material.

Repertoires were generated with immunoSEQ multiplex PCR, while TCRdb's copy carries only in-frame clones and drops some. The sample consists of 180,000 or so clones, roughly 80% of them appearing once. Trimming removed 2 bases at V and 0 bases at J, with 11 bases between. CDR1 SGHTA and CDR2 FQGTGA come from the germline V gene. The CDR3 has 17 amino acids. The sequenced material came from peripheral blood. The sequence came from a woman aged 40 to 49 with COVID-19, enrolled during active disease. The chain uses TRBV7-3 and TRBJ2-6; TRBD1 is a possible D gene (6 bases). This chain's CDR3 is CASSLRGQNSGANVLTF. CDR3 DNA: TGTGCCAGCAGCTTACGGGGACAAAACTCTGGGGCCAACGTCCTGACTTTC.